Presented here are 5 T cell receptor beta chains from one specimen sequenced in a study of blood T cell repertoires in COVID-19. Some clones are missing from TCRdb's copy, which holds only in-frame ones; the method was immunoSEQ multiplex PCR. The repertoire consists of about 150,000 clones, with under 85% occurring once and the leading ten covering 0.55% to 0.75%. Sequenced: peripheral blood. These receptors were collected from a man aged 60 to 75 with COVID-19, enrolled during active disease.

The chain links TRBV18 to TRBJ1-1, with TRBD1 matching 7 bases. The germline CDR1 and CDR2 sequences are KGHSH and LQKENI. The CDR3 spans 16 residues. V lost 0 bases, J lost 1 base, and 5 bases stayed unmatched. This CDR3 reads CASSPPAGQQNTEAFF. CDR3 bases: TGTGCCAGCTCACCACCGGCGGGACAGCAGAACACTGAAGCTTTCTTT.

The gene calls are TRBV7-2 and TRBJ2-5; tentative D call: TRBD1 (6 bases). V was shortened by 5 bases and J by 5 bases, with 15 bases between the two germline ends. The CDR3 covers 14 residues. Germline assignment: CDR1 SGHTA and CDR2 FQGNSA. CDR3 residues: CASSTQQGSETQYF. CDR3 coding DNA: TGTGCCAGCAGCACACAACAGGGAAGCGAGACCCAGTACTTC.

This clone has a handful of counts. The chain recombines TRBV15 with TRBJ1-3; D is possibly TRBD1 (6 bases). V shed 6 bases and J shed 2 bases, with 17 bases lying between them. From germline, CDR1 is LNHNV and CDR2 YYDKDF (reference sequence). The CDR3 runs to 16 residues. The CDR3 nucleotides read TGTGCCACCAGGAATACAGGGACGGTCGCTGGAAACACCATATATTTT. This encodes CATRNTGTVAGNTIYF. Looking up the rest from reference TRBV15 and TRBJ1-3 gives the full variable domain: DAMVIQNPRYQVTQFGKPVTLSCSQTLNHNVMYWYQQKSSQAPKLLFHYYDKDFNNEADTPDNFQSRRPNTSFCFLDIRSPGLGDTAMYLCATRNTGTVAGNTIYFGEGSWLTVV.

CDR3 nucleotide sequence: TGTGCCAGCAGTTACGACAGGTACTCTGGAAACACCATATATTTT. This codes for CASSYDRYSGNTIYF. The chain uses TRBV6-2 or TRBV6-3 and TRBJ1-3; perhaps TRBD1 as D (6 bases). The CDR3 runs to 15 residues. V shed 2 bases and J shed 0 bases, with 8 bases lying between them. Germline CDR1 and CDR2: MNHEY and SVGEGT.

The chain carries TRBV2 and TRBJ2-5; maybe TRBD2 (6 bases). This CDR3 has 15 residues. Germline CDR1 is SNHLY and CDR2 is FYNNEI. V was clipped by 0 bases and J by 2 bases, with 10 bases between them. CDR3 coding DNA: TGTGCCAGCAGTGAAGCCGGGGGACCGCAAGAGACCCAGTACTTC. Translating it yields CASSEAGGPQETQYF.